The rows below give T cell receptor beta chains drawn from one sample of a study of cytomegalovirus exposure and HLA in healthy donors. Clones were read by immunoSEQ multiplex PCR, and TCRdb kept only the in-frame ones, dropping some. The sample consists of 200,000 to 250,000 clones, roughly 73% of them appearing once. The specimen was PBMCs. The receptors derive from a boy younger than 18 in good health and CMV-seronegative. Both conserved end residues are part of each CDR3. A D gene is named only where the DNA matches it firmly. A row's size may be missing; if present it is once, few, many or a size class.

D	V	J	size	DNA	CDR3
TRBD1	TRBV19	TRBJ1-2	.	TGTCTCACAGGGGGCTACTATGGCTACACCTTC	CLTGGYYGYTF
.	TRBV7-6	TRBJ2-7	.	TGTGCCAGCAGCTTAGAGGAGAGCTACGAGCAGTACTTC	CASSLEESYEQYF
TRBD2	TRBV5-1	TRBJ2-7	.	TGCGCCAGCAGCCGGGGAGGGTACGAGCAGTACTTC	CASSRGGYEQYF
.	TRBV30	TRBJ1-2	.	TGTGCCTGGATTTTTACAGGTGTTCCTAACTATGGCTACACCTTC	CAWIFTGVPNYGYTF
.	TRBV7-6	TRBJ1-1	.	TGTGCCAGCAGCTCAGGGATAGACGGACGGCTCAATGAAGCTTTCTTT	CASSSGIDGRLNEAFF
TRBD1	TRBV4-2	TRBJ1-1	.	TGTGCCAGCAGCCAAGGACAGGGGGCTTTCTTT	CASSQGQGAFF
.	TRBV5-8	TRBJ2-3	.	TGTGCCAGCAGCTTGGGACAGACACTCACAGATACGCAGTATTTT	CASSLGQTLTDTQYF
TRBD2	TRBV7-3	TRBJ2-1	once	TGTGCCAGCAGCTTAAACCCCTCGGGGACTAGCTCCTACAATGAGCAGTTCTTC	CASSLNPSGTSSYNEQFF
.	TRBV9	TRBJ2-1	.	TGTGCCAGCAGCGCTACGAGGGGGGGGTACAATGAGCAGTTCTTC	CASSATRGGYNEQFF
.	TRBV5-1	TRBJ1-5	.	TGCGCCAGCAGCTTGGCCCAGGGGATGGCCCCCCAGCATTTT	CASSLAQGMAPQHF
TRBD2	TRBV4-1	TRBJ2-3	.	TGCGCCAGCAGCCCGCTAGCGGGAGGAACTCGCGATACGCAGTATTTT	CASSPLAGGTRDTQYF
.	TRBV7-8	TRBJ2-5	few	TGTGCCAGCAGCTTAGCATCTCCTGGTAGCGGGCAGGGGAACCAGTACTTC	CASSLASPGSGQGNQYF
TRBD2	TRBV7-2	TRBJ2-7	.	TGTGCCAGCAGCTTAGTACCAGCGGGAGCCTACGAGCAGTACTTC	CASSLVPAGAYEQYF
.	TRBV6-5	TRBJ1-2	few	TGTGCCAGCAAAGGGACCAGGGGAAGGGGATATGGCTACACCTTC	CASKGTRGRGYGYTF
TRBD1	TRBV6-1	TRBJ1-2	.	TGTGCCAGCAGTCCCGGGACAGGGCATGGCTACACCTTC	CASSPGTGHGYTF
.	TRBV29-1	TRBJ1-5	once	TGCAGCGTTGAAGACGGGGAGACCTATAGCAATCAGCCCCAGCATTTT	CSVEDGETYSNQPQHF
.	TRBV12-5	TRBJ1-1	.	TGTGCTAGTGGTTTGGTACGCAGGGGCCAGGACACTGAAGCTTTCTTT	CASGLVRRGQDTEAFF
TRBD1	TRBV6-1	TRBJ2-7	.	TGTGCCAGTTACAGGGGGCCGGCTGACGAGCAGTACTTC	CASYRGPADEQYF
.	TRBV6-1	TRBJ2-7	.	TGTGCCAGCGCTCCCGGGGTCCTCTACGAGCAGTACTTC	CASAPGVLYEQYF
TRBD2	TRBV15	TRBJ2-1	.	TGTGCCACCAGCAGAGATCGGCGGGGGAGAAACAATGAGCAGTTCTTC	CATSRDRRGRNNEQFF
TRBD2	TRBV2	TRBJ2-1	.	TGTGCCAGCTCTTCTAGCCGACTACTAGCGGGAGAAAAGGAAAATGAGCAGTTCTTC	CASSSSRLLAGEKENEQFF
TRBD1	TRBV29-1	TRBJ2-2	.	TGCAGCGTCCATAGCCCGGACAGGGAGTATACCGGGGAGCTGTTTTTT	CSVHSPDREYTGELFF
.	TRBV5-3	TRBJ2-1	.	TGTGCCAGAAGCTTGTTCGGGGTCTCCTACAATGAGCAGTTCTTC	CARSLFGVSYNEQFF
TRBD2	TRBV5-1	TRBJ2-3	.	TGCGCCAGCAGCTTGGACGGGGGGGGAGCCACAGATACGCAGTATTTT	CASSLDGGGATDTQYF
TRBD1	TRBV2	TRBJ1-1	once	TGTGCCAGCAGGAGGGGACAGGGGGCAGAAATTCGCACTGAAGCTTTCTTT	CASRRGQGAEIRTEAFF
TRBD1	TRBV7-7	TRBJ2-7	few	TGTGCTAGCAGCACTCGACAGGGCTACGAGCAGTACTTC	CASSTRQGYEQYF
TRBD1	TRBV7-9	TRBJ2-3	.	TGTGCCAGCAGCACCCTGAGCGGGACAGGGATTGGCACAGATACGCAGTATTTT	CASSTLSGTGIGTDTQYF
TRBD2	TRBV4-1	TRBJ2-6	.	TGCGCCAGCAGCCGAAGACCTGGGACTACCATCTCTGGGGCCAACGTCCTGACTTTC	CASSRRPGTTISGANVLTF
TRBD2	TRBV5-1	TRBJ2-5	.	TGCGCCAGCAGCTTGTTCCTAGCGGCACAAGAGACCCAGTACTTC	CASSLFLAAQETQYF
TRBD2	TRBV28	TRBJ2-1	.	TGTGCCAGCACCCTAGGCGGGAGGAACAATGAGCAGTTCTTC	CASTLGGRNNEQFF
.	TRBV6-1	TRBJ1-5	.	TGTGCCAGCATATTGACAGCTCGACAGCCCCAGCATTTT	CASILTARQPQHF
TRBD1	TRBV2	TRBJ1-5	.	TGTGCCAGCATGATGGGACAGGGAACTACGCCCCAGCATTTT	CASMMGQGTTPQHF
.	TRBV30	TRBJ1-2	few	TGTGCCTGGGGTGGGTCTACTTTAAACTATGGCTACACCTTC	CAWGGSTLNYGYTF
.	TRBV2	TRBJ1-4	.	TGTGCCAGCGTTCGGCAGGATAATGAAGAACTGTTTTTT	CASVRQDNEELFF
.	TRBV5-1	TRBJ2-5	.	TGCGCCAGCTCCATGAACCCGTTACTAGAGACCCAGTACTTC	CASSMNPLLETQYF
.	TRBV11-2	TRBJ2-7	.	TGTGCCAGCAGCTTAGGCTGGCACAGAGCCTACGAGCAGTACTTC	CASSLGWHRAYEQYF
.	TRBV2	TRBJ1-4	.	TGTGCCAGCAGTGTTGGGGCTGGTTGGGAACTGTTTTTT	CASSVGAGWELFF
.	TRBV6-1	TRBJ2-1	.	TGTGCCAGCAGTGAAGCTTTAGATAATGAGCAGTTCTTC	CASSEALDNEQFF
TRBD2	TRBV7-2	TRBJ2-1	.	TGTGCCAGCAGCCCAATAGCGGGGGGGCTGATGGAGTTCTTC	CASSPIAGGLMEFF
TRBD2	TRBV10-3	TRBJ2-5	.	TGTGCCACATTAGCGGGGACCCAAGAGACCCAGTACTTC	CATLAGTQETQYF
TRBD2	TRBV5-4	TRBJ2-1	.	TGTGCCAGCAGCTTGAAGCGGGAGGTCGCCAATGAGCAGTTCTTC	CASSLKREVANEQFF
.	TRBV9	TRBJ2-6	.	TGTGCCAGCAGCGTAATTAGCGGCGGCGCTGGGGCCAACGTCCTGACTTTC	CASSVISGGAGANVLTF
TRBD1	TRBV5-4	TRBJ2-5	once	TGTGCCAGCAGCCAAGGACAGGAGCTAGAGACCCAGTACTTC	CASSQGQELETQYF
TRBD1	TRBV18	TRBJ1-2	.	TGTGCCAGCTCACCTAACGCACAGGGGGCGCGGGGCTACACCTTC	CASSPNAQGARGYTF
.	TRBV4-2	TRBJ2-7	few	TGTGCCAGCAGCCGAGGGCTTTCCTACGAGCAGTACTTC	CASSRGLSYEQYF
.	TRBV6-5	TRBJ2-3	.	TGTGCCAGCAGCCCAGAGAGCGGGCACACAGATACGCAGTATTTT	CASSPESGHTDTQYF
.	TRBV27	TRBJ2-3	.	TGTGCCAGCAGTTTAGAGGGTCGCGGGGGCCCAGATACGCAGTATTTT	CASSLEGRGGPDTQYF
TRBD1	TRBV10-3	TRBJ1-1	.	TGTGCCATCAGCGAGAACAACAGGGGACCTCCCGGCACTGAAGCTTTCTTT	CAISENNRGPPGTEAFF
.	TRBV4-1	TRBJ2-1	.	TGCGCCAGCAGCCAAGGACGCGGACAGAGGGCCTACAATGAGCAGTTCTTC	CASSQGRGQRAYNEQFF
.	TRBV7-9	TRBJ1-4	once	TGTGCCAGCAGCCCACCATTGGGCCTCAAGGGGGAAAAACTGTTTTTT	CASSPPLGLKGEKLFF
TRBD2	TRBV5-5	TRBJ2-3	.	TGTGCCAGCACAACACTAGCGGGAGCAGATACGCAGTATTTT	CASTTLAGADTQYF
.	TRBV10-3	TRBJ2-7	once	TGTGCCATCAGTGAGGCAGGCCCATCCTACGAGCAGTACTTC	CAISEAGPSYEQYF
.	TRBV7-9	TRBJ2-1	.	TGTGCCAGCAGCTTTTCGATGGGCTTATACAATGAGCAGTTCTTC	CASSFSMGLYNEQFF
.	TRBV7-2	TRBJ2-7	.	TGTGCCAGCACCCTGAATGACTATACTACGGAGCAGTACTTC	CASTLNDYTTEQYF
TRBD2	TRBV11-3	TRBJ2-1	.	TGTGCCAGCAGCTTAGACTCCGGGACTAGATTCTTC	CASSLDSGTRFF